Below, 18 T cell receptor beta chains from the same sample are listed, as sequenced in a study of early T cells in non-severe SARS-CoV-2 infection. TCRdb re-analysed the 5' RACE reads in MiXCR, keeping a single row per CDR3 protein. This sample carries fewer than 55,000 distinct CDR3 sequences, less than 9.5% of them seen once, and the ten largest clones take 4.2%. Sequenced: whole blood. Receptor source: an adult who was a healthcare worker with PCR-confirmed SARS-CoV-2 infection or an uninfected control (not recorded which).

Ten or more counts support this clonotype. The V call is TRBV7-3, the J call TRBJ1-2, with TRBD1 identical over 8 bases. V dropped 5 bases and J dropped 5; count of bases not matched to a gene: 4. Per germline, CDR1 SGHTA and CDR2 FQGTGA. The CDR3 spans 13 residues. The CDR3 is CASSPGQAYGYTF. DNA of the CDR3: TGTGCCAGCAGCCCGGGACAGGCGTATGGCTACACCTTC.

This clonotype was seen a handful of times. The DNA of the CDR3 is TGCGCCAGCAGCCCATCCAGGGGTAGCGGATACAATGAGCAGTTCTTC. Its translation: CASSPSRGSGYNEQFF. V is TRBV4-3 and J is TRBJ2-1; D possibly uses TRBD1 or TRBD2 (6 bases each). CDR1 is LGHNA and CDR2 is YSLEER in the germline V gene. Trimming took 4 bases from V and 4 from J, leaving 17 bases between them. The CDR3 is made up of 16 amino acids.

This clonotype was detected a few times. This chain links TRBV29-1 with TRBJ1-1; D not certain. The CDR3 covers 13 residues. Germline CDR1 is SQVTM and CDR2 is ANQGSEA. The V end was cut by 7 bases, the J end by 3 bases, with 15 bases between. Written as DNA, the CDR3 is TGCAGCGCGGTGTTCCGGGATGACACTGAAGCTTTCTTT. Translated, it gives CSAVFRDDTEAFF.

There are many counts of this clonotype. The V call is TRBV29-1, the J call TRBJ1-5; D might be TRBD1 (6 bases). CDR3 size: 12 residues. V was cut by 4 bases and J by 7 bases, with 11 bases left in between. Germline CDR1 is SQVTM and CDR2 is ANQGSEA. The CDR3 coding sequence is TGCAGCGTTGCTAATACAGGGCAGCCCCAGCATTTT. It yields the protein CSVANTGQPQHF.

This clonotype was counted at least ten times. The chain carries TRBV7-3 and TRBJ2-7; TRBD2 might be the D (6 bases). This CDR3 comprises 14 residues. Germline V lookup: CDR1 SGHTA, CDR2 FQGTGA. V lost 5 bases and J lost 6, with 17 bases in between. The CDR3 loop reads CASSLSNSGGEQYF. The DNA of the CDR3 is TGTGCCAGCAGCCTTTCAAACTCCGGGGGCGAGCAGTACTTC.

The sample holds many counts of this clonotype. The chain joins TRBV11-2 to TRBJ2-5; no definite D call. The CDR3 contains 12 residues. Germline CDR1 SGHAT, CDR2 FQNNGV. V was cut by 2 bases and J by 8 bases, with 9 bases left in between. CDR3 DNA sequence: TGTGCCAGCAGCTTACAGGCCCCTACCCAGTACTTC. It yields the protein CASSLQAPTQYF.

This clonotype was detected many times. The chain has TRBV20-1 and TRBJ1-4; 8 positions agree with TRBD1. CDR1 and CDR2 (germline): DFQATT, SNEGSKA (reference sequence). This CDR3 has 16 residues. Germline trimming cut 4 bases from V and 4 bases from J; bases unmatched to any gene: 11. CDR3 protein: CSAKSAAGQDNEKLFF. CDR3 sequence (DNA): TGCAGTGCTAAATCGGCTGCGGGACAGGATAATGAAAAACTGTTTTTT.

The chain has TRBV5-1 and TRBJ2-5; no firm D call. V was trimmed by 7 bases and J by 3 bases, leaving 4 bases between them. This CDR3 comprises 10 residues. Germline CDR1 SGHRS, CDR2 YFSETQ. The CDR3: CASGEETQYF. CDR3 in DNA: TGCGCCAGCGGGGAAGAGACCCAGTACTTC.

The chain's CDR3 is CAISGSHPGQGSYEQYF. The DNA for the CDR3 is TGTGCCATCAGTGGATCACACCCTGGCCAGGGAAGCTACGAGCAGTACTTC. This chain joins TRBV10-3 and TRBJ2-7; tentative D call: TRBD1 (5 bases). CDR1 is ENHRY and CDR2 is SYGVKD in the germline V gene. This CDR3 has 17 amino acids. V was trimmed by 4 bases and J by 3 bases, leaving 22 bases between them.

This clonotype has at least ten counts. The CDR3 sequence is CASSQEGTGDGGYTF. In nucleotides, the CDR3 is TGCGCCAGCAGCCAAGAAGGGACAGGGGACGGTGGCTACACCTTC. The chain uses TRBV4-1 and TRBJ1-2; 10 bases agree with TRBD1. The CDR3 has 15 residues. Germline V lookup: CDR1 MGHRA, CDR2 YSYEKL. Unmatched junction bases numbered 5, after V lost 0 bases and J lost 7 bases.

Points on this clonotype: Given a much more abundant clone one base away, this may be a read error. The rearrangement joins TRBV3-1 to TRBJ1-5, with D unresolved. Germline CDR1 is LGHDT and CDR2 is YNNKEL (reference sequence). V dropped 4 bases and J dropped 11 bases, with 15 bases sitting between them. The CDR3 runs to 13 residues. In DNA, the CDR3 is TGTGCCAGCAGCCGAGAGAGAGAGCGGGCCCAGCATTTT. It encodes CASSRERERAQHF.

This clonotype was counted many times. V is TRBV19 and J is TRBJ2-6; maybe TRBD1 (5 bases). The CDR3 is made up of 14 amino acids. Between the trimmed V and J ends, which lost 7 bases and 0 bases, there was a span of 7 bases. CDR1 is LNHDA, CDR2 SQIVND, per germline (reference sequence). Here the CDR3 DNA reads TGTGCCAGTAAGGGGCTCTCTGGGGCCAACGTCCTGACTTTC. This gives the protein CASKGLSGANVLTF. Variable domain in full (rest from reference TRBV19 and TRBJ2-6): DGGITQSPKYLFRKEGQNVTLSCEQNLNHDAMYWYRQDPGQGLRLIYYSQIVNDFQKGDIAEGYSVSREKKESFPLTVTSAQKNPTAFYLCASKGLSGANVLTFGAGSRLTVL.

This chain uses TRBV27 with TRBJ1-4; D is ambiguous. V lost 5 bases to trimming and J lost 4 bases, with 23 bases between them. This CDR3 has 18 amino acids. The V gene's germline CDR1 is MNHEY and CDR2 SMNVEV (reference sequence). As DNA, the CDR3 is TGTGCCAGCAGTAAGGCTAGCGGGAGGGCCTCGGGTAATGAAAAACTGTTTTTT. Its translation: CASSKASGRASGNEKLFF.

This clonotype was recorded at least ten times. In DNA, the CDR3 is TGTGCCAGCAGGTTCGGGGGGAGCTCCTACAATGAGCAGTTCTTC. It translates to CASRFGGSSYNEQFF. The chain uses TRBV5-5 and TRBJ2-1; the match to TRBD2 covers 7 bases. The CDR3 sequence is 15 residues long. V trimming: 5 bases; J trimming: 0 bases; junction bases outside the gene matches: 5. CDR1 is SGHKS and CDR2 is YYEKEE in the germline V gene (reference sequence).

The gene calls are TRBV11-1 and TRBJ2-5; no clear D gene. The CDR3 runs 15 residues. The ends were cut back, 5 bases at V and 5 bases at J, with 18 bases in the middle. Germline V CDR1 and CDR2: SGHAT, FQDESV (reference sequence). This CDR3 reads CASSPRMAEWETQYF. CDR3 coding DNA: TGTGCCAGCAGCCCTAGGATGGCGGAGTGGGAGACCCAGTACTTC.

This rearrangement joins TRBV20-1 to TRBJ2-2; D not resolved. Germline assignment: CDR1 DFQATT and CDR2 SNEGSKA (reference sequence). Trimming cost V 1 base and J 2 bases, with 8 bases left between them. The CDR3 spans 14 residues. Here the CDR3 DNA reads TGCAGTGCTAGAGGACTGGCCAACACCGGGGAGCTGTTTTTT. Amino acid sequence: CSARGLANTGELFF.

This clonotype has at least ten counts. The J gene is TRBJ2-3, the V gene TRBV29-1; 9 nucleotides line up with TRBD1. The J segment lost 3 bases and the V segment lost 5 bases, leaving 9 bases of the junction unmatched. Germline V gives CDR1 SQVTM, CDR2 ANQGSEA. The CDR3 is 15 residues long. For the CDR3, the DNA is TGCAGCGTTCGAACAGGGGGCGCGGGTACAGATACGCAGTATTTT. It encodes CSVRTGGAGTDTQYF.

In this sample, this clonotype turned up many times. V and J are TRBV20-1 and TRBJ1-6; D possibly corresponds to TRBD1 (6 bases). Trimming shortened V by 5 bases and J by 5 bases, and 13 bases separated the two germline ends. Germline assignment: CDR1 DFQATT and CDR2 SNEGSKA (reference sequence). The CDR3 totals 14 residues. CDR3 nucleotides: TGCAGTGCTCATACAGGGTTAGATAATTCACCCCTCCACTTT. Amino acids: CSAHTGLDNSPLHF.